The following is a TCR beta chain sequence with its context. Some clones are missing from TCRdb's copy, which holds only in-frame ones; the method was immunoSEQ multiplex PCR. The sample carries more than 55,000 clones, about 88% recorded once. This sample is part of a study of cytomegalovirus exposure and HLA in healthy donors. The CDR3 covers 15 residues. CDR1 and CDR2 (germline): SGHDT, YYEEEE. Trimming at V came to 0 bases and at J to 4 bases, leaving 5 bases not matched to a gene. This sequence originates from a woman under 30 in good health and CMV-seronegative. The sequenced sample was PBMCs. The chain links TRBV5-6 to TRBJ2-7; 9 bases agree with TRBD1. For the CDR3, the DNA is TGTGCCAGCAGCTTGGCCGGGACAGGGAAATACGAGCAGTACTTC. This sequence encodes CASSLAGTGKYEQYF.